This T cell receptor (beta chain) was identified in a study of OX40 agonist ivuxolimab in advanced cancers. Study-wide findings and caveats: Clonal expansion by week 6 occurred in CD4+ and CD8+ blood T cells (at 0.1 to 3.0 mg/kg).

Method: immunoSEQ multiplex PCR; TCRdb's copy keeps in-frame clones and lacks some. This sample carries some 25,000 clones, around 80% of them seen once, and the ten largest clones take about 1.3%. With 5 bases clipped from V and 4 bases from J, the junction kept 7 bases outside the gene matches. Germline V gives CDR1 MNHNY, CDR2 SVGAGI (reference sequence). There are 15 residues in the CDR3. As for this clone: Antigen specificity is unknown.

This rearrangement joins TRBV6-6 to TRBJ2-1; 8 bases align to TRBD1. The receptor's source is an adult with an advanced solid tumor such as melanoma, head and neck, liver or kidney cancer. Material: CD4+ or CD8+ T cells sorted from blood, obtained in a trial of the OX40 agonist ivuxolimab. The DNA for the CDR3 is TGTGCCAGCAGTACAGGGGGAGGAATATACAATGAGCAGTTCTTC. Translated: CASSTGGGIYNEQFF.